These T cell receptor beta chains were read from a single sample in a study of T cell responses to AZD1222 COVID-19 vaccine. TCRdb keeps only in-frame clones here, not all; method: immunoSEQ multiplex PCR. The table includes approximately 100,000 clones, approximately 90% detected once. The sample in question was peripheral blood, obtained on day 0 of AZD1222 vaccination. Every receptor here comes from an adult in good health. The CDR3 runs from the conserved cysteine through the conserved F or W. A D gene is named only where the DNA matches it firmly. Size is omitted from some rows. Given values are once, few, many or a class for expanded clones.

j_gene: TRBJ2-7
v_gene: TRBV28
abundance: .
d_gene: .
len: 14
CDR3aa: CASTPGHTIYEQYF
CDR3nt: TGTGCCAGTACACCCGGACACACGATCTACGAGCAGTACTTC

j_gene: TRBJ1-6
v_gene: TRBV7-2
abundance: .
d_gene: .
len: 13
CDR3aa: CASSLGWNSPLHF
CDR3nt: TGTGCCAGCAGCTTAGGATGGAATTCACCCCTCCACTTT

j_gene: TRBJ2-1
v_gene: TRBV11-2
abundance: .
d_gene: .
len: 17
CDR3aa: CASSLTGYKSSYNEQFF
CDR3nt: TGTGCCAGCAGCTTAACAGGGTACAAGAGCTCCTACAATGAGCAGTTCTTC

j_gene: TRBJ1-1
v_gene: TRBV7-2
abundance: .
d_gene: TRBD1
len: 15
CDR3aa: CASSRDRGVGTEAFF
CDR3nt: TGTGCCAGCAGCAGGGACAGGGGTGTTGGCACTGAAGCTTTCTTT

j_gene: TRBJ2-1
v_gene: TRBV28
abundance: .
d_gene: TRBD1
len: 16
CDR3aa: CASSSAGTGVGNEQFF
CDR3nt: TGTGCCAGCAGTTCAGCTGGGACAGGGGTGGGAAATGAGCAGTTCTTC

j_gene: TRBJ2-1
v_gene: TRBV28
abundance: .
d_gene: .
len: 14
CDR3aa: CASTPESSYNEQFF
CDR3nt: TGTGCCAGCACCCCAGAGAGCTCCTACAATGAGCAGTTCTTC

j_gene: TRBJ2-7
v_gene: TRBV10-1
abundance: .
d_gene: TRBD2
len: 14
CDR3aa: CASSRLAGVYEQYF
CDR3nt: TGCGCCAGCAGTAGACTAGCGGGAGTCTACGAGCAGTACTTC

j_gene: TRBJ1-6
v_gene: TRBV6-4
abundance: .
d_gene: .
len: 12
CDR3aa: CASSEVASPLHF
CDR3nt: TGTGCCAGCAGTGAAGTAGCTTCACCCCTCCACTTT

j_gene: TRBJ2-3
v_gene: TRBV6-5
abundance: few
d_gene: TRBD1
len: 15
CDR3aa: CASSYADRGTDTQYF
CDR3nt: TGTGCCAGCAGTTACGCGGACAGGGGAACAGATACGCAGTATTTT

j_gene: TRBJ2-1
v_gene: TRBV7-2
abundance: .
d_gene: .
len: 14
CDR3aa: CASSLDPTKNEQFF
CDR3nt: TGTGCCAGCAGCTTAGATCCCACTAAGAATGAGCAGTTCTTC

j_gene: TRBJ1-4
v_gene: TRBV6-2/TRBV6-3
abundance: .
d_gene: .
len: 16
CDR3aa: CASSYSKGTTNEKLFF
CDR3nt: TGTGCCAGCAGTTACTCGAAAGGGACTACTAATGAAAAACTGTTTTTT

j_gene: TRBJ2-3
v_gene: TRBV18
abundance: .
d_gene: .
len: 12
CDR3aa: CASSRDTDTQYF
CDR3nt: TGTGCCAGCTCGCGAGACACAGATACGCAGTATTTT

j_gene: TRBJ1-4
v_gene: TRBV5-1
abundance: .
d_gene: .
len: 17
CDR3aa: CASSLDPRGFTNEKLFF
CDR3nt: TGCGCCAGCAGCTTGGACCCGCGGGGATTCACTAATGAAAAACTGTTTTTT